A single sample gave rise to the 18 T cell receptor beta chains below, sequenced in a study of blood T cell repertoires in COVID-19. Repertoires were generated with immunoSEQ multiplex PCR, while TCRdb's copy carries only in-frame clones and drops some. The sample has about 220,000 clones; around 84% are singletons. Source material: peripheral blood. All receptors come from a woman aged 55-75 years who had recovered from COVID-19.

The chain has TRBV5-1 and TRBJ1-1, with 9 bases fitting TRBD1. J was trimmed by 3 bases and V by 5 bases; bases with no gene match: 8. The germline CDR1 and CDR2 sequences are SGHRS and YFSETQ. The CDR3 sequence is 15 residues long. The CDR3 is CASSRDGTGYTEAFF. CDR3 nucleotides: TGCGCCAGCAGTCGTGATGGGACAGGGTACACTGAAGCTTTCTTT.

The genes are TRBV7-9 and TRBJ2-1; 8 nucleotides match TRBD1. Germline CDR1 SEHNR, CDR2 FQNEAQ (reference sequence). The CDR3 is 13 amino acids. Losses at the gene ends were 6 bases for V and 6 bases for J; bases not matched to a gene: 4. CDR3 sequence reads: CASRRGQVNEQFF. The CDR3 DNA reads TGTGCCAGCAGGCGGGGACAGGTCAATGAGCAGTTCTTC.

The chain uses TRBV5-4 and TRBJ2-5; 7 positions match TRBD2. Germline-derived CDR1 and CDR2 are SGHNT and YYREEE (reference sequence). The V segment lost 2 bases and the J segment 1 base; nucleotides outside the gene matches: 2. This CDR3 spans 14 amino acids. CDR3 nucleotides: TGTGCCAGCAGCTTTGGCGGGGGCCAAGAGACCCAGTACTTC. It translates to CASSFGGGQETQYF.

This sequence joins TRBV27 and TRBJ2-1, with 9 bases identical to TRBD1. Unmatched junction bases numbered 6, after V lost 6 bases and J lost 6 bases. The germline V gene encodes CDR1 MNHEY and CDR2 SMNVEV (reference sequence). This CDR3 is 14 amino acids long. In DNA form, the CDR3 reads TGTGCCAGCAGCATACGGACAGGGGCCAATGAGCAGTTCTTC. Translating gives CASSIRTGANEQFF.

This clone appeared once. The V call is TRBV7-3, the J call TRBJ2-7; 8 bases fit TRBD1. Germline loops: CDR1 SGHTA, CDR2 FQGTGA. Trimming took 4 bases from V and 0 from J; bases not matched to a gene: 5. The CDR3 sequence is 15 residues long. CDR3 in DNA: TGTGCCAGCAGCTGGCCGGGACAGGACTCCTACGAGCAGTACTTC. Protein product: CASSWPGQDSYEQYF.

A single count supports this clone. As DNA, the CDR3 is TGTGCCAGCAGCCCCCAGGCGGGAGAGACCCAGTACTTC. Translation: CASSPQAGETQYF. The chain joins TRBV7-9 to TRBJ2-5; maybe TRBD2 (5 bases). This CDR3 region has 13 residues. Trimming stripped 5 bases from V and 4 bases from J, with 11 bases between. Germline V gene data show CDR1 as SEHNR and CDR2 as FQNEAQ (reference sequence).

The V and J genes are TRBV19 and TRBJ1-1; the match to TRBD1 covers 7 bases. The CDR3 is 16 amino acids. The germline CDR1 and CDR2 sequences are LNHDA and SQIVND (reference sequence). The V gene end was trimmed by 5 bases and the J gene end by 1 base; junction bases not matched to a gene: 10. Here the CDR3 reads CASSSRQGRGNTEAFF. For the CDR3, the DNA is TGTGCCAGTAGTTCCCGACAGGGACGGGGGAACACTGAAGCTTTCTTT. Together with reference TRBV19 and TRBJ1-1, the CDR3 gives the full variable domain: DGGITQSPKYLFRKEGQNVTLSCEQNLNHDAMYWYRQDPGQGLRLIYYSQIVNDFQKGDIAEGYSVSREKKESFPLTVTSAQKNPTAFYLCASSSRQGRGNTEAFFGQGTRLTVV.

This chain connects TRBV18 to TRBJ1-4, with 8 bases aligning to TRBD1. V gave up 3 bases and J gave up 3 bases; unmatched junction bases: 3. The germline gives CDR1 KGHSH, CDR2 LQKENI. The CDR3 consists of 15 residues. The CDR3 is CASSPGQGPNEKLFF. The CDR3 DNA sequence: TGTGCCAGCTCACCCGGACAGGGCCCTAATGAAAAACTGTTTTTT.

J is TRBJ1-1 and V is TRBV24-1; maybe TRBD1 (5 bases). The CDR3 is 17 residues long. CDR1 and CDR2 from the germline V gene are KGHDR and SFDVKD. V dropped 0 bases and J dropped 4 bases, with 17 bases sitting between them. In DNA form, the CDR3 reads TGTGCCACCAGTGATTTGGAAGTACGCAGGGAAGGCACTGAAGCTTTCTTT. Protein sequence: CATSDLEVRREGTEAFF.

This clone was seen only once. The chain links TRBV12-3 or TRBV12-4 to TRBJ1-4; D gene uncertain. The CDR3 contains 12 residues. V was pared by 4 bases and J by 11 bases, with 11 bases between. CDR3 nucleotides: TGTGCCAGCAGTTCAGAGGCGTATAAACTGTTTTTT. As protein: CASSSEAYKLFF.

This clone was counted only a few times. The gene calls are TRBV9 and TRBJ1-4; 7 nucleotides line up with TRBD1. This CDR3 is 15 amino acids long. Germline-derived CDR1 and CDR2 are SGDLS and YYNGEE. The V gene end was trimmed by 4 bases and the J gene end by 3 bases; junction bases not matched to a gene: 6. CDR3 protein: CASSSTGDANEKLFF. Here the CDR3 DNA reads TGTGCCAGCAGCTCCACAGGGGACGCTAATGAAAAACTGTTTTTT.

The CDR3 spells CASSFISSGTGDEKLFF. CDR3 in DNA: TGTGCCAGCAGCTTTATCTCCTCCGGGACAGGGGATGAAAAACTGTTTTTT. The chain is built from TRBV13 and TRBJ1-4; 10 bases line up with TRBD1. The CDR3 is 17 amino acids. Looked up from germline, CDR1 is PRHDT and CDR2 is FYEKMQ (reference sequence). V was pared by 3 bases and J by 6 bases, with 10 bases of the junction left unmatched.

This clone was picked up one time. CDR3 sequence: CASSQAQSTDTQYF. The CDR3 DNA is TGCGCCAGCAGCCAAGCACAAAGCACAGATACGCAGTATTTT. V is TRBV4-3 and J is TRBJ2-3; no definite D call. CDR1 LGHNA and CDR2 YSLEER come from the germline V gene. Trimming removed 1 base from V and 0 bases from J, with 5 bases in between. The CDR3 sequence is 14 residues long.

V gene TRBV19 combines with J gene TRBJ2-4; 7 bases map to TRBD1. The germline V gene encodes CDR1 LNHDA and CDR2 SQIVND (reference sequence). CDR3 length: 16 amino acids. The J segment lost 3 bases and the V segment lost 5 bases, leaving 10 bases of the junction unmatched. CDR3 protein: CASSLHQGVGKNIQYF. In nucleotides, the CDR3 is TGTGCCAGTAGTCTCCACCAGGGGGTTGGCAAAAACATTCAGTACTTC.

The rearrangement uses TRBV6-6 and TRBJ1-5; D possibly corresponds to TRBD1 (5 bases). Germline V CDR1 and CDR2: MNHNY, SVGAGI (reference sequence). The CDR3 runs 15 residues. V lost 7 bases and J lost 4, with 17 bases in between. CDR3: CASNYPGRENQPQHF. The DNA of the CDR3 is TGTGCCAGCAACTATCCAGGGAGGGAGAATCAGCCCCAGCATTTT.

The chain employs TRBV10-3 and TRBJ2-3; 10 nucleotides align to TRBD2. This CDR3 region has 18 residues. Trimming cost V 0 bases and J 0 bases; bases outside gene matches: 6. Germline CDR1 is ENHRY and CDR2 is SYGVKD. The CDR3 DNA is TGTGCCATCAGTGAGTCGGCTAGCGGGGGCTCTAGCACAGATACGCAGTATTTT. It yields the protein CAISESASGGSSTDTQYF.

The V call is TRBV7-2, the J call TRBJ1-1, with 7 positions matching TRBD1. CDR3 length: 13 residues. CDR1 and CDR2 (germline): SGHTA, FQGNSA. The junction had 3 bases not matched to a gene; V was cut back by 2 bases and J by 6 bases. The DNA for the CDR3 is TGTGCCAGCAGCTTAAACAGGGGCTCTGAAGCTTTCTTT. Translating gives CASSLNRGSEAFF.

This chain joins TRBV24-1 and TRBJ1-1, with 7 nucleotides matching TRBD1. The germline CDR1 and CDR2 sequences are KGHDR and SFDVKD. V trimming: 3 bases; J trimming: 4 bases; junction bases outside the gene matches: 7. The CDR3 consists of 15 residues. CDR3 residues: CATSDPQGFSTEAFF. In nucleotides, the CDR3 is TGTGCCACCAGTGATCCACAGGGGTTCAGCACTGAAGCTTTCTTT.